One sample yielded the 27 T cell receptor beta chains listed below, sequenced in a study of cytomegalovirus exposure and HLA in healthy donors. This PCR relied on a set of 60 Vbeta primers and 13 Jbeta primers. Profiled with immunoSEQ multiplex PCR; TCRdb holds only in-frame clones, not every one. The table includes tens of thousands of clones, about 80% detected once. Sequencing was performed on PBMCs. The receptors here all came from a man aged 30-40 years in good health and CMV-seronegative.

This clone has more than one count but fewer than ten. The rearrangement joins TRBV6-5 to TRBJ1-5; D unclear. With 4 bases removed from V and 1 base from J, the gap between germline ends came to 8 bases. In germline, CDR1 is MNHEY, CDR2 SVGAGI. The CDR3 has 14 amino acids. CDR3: CASSSDTSNQPQHF. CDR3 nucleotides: TGTGCCAGCAGTTCAGACACGAGCAATCAGCCCCAGCATTTT.

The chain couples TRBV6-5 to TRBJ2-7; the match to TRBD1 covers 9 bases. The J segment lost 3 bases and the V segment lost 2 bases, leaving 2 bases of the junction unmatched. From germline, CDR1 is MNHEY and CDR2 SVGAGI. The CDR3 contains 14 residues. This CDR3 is CASSYVTGGYEQYF. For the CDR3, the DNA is TGTGCCAGCAGTTACGTGACAGGGGGCTACGAGCAGTACTTC.

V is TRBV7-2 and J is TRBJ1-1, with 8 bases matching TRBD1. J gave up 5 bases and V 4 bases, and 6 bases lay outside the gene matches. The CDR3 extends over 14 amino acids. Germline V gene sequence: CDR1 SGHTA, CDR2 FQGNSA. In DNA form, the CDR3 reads TGTGCCAGCAGCTACCAGGGGGCAGGTACTGAAGCTTTCTTT. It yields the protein CASSYQGAGTEAFF.

The CDR3 here is CASSIFRTPNTEAFF. DNA of the CDR3: TGTGCCAGTAGTATTTTCAGGACACCGAACACTGAAGCTTTCTTT. The chain combines TRBV19 with TRBJ1-1; TRBD1 is a possible D gene (5 bases). Looked up from germline, CDR1 is LNHDA and CDR2 is SQIVND (reference sequence). The CDR3 spans 15 residues. The V and J ends lost 3 bases and 1 base respectively, with 12 bases between them.

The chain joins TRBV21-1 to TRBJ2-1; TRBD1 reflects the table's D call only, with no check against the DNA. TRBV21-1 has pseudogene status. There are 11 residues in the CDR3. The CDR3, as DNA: TGTGCCAGCAGGGCAGACAATGAGCAGTTCTTC. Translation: CASRADNEQFF.

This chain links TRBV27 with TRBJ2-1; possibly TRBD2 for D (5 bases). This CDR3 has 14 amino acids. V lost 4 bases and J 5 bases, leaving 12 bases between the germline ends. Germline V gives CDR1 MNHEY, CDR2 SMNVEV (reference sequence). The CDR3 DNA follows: TGTGCCAGCAGTTCCTTAGCTAGCAACAATGAGCAGTTCTTC. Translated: CASSSLASNNEQFF.

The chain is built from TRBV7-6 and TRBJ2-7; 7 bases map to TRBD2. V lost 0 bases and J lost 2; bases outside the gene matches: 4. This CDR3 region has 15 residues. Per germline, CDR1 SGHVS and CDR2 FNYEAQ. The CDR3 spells CASSLAQAGPYEQYF. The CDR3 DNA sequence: TGTGCCAGCAGCTTAGCGCAAGCGGGACCCTACGAGCAGTACTTC. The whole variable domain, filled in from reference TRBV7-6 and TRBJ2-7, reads GAGVSQSPRYKVTKRGQDVALRCDPISGHVSLYWYRQALGQGPEFLTYFNYEAQQDKSGLPNDRFSAERPEGSISTLTIQRTEQRDSAMYRCASSLAQAGPYEQYFGPGTRLTVT.

The CDR3 region is CASSVEAGRTTEAFF. The CDR3 DNA reads TGTGCCAGCAGCGTAGAGGCAGGGAGGACCACTGAAGCTTTCTTT. The chain recombines TRBV9 with TRBJ1-1, with TRBD1 as a possible D gene (5 bases). Germline CDR1 and CDR2: SGDLS and YYNGEE. The CDR3 consists of 15 residues. Trimming removed 0 bases from V and 4 bases from J, with 13 bases in between. The full variable domain, rest sourced from reference TRBV9 and TRBJ1-1, is DSGVTQTPKHLITATGQRVTLRCSPRSGDLSVYWYQQSLDQGLQFLIQYYNGEERAKGNILERFSAQQFPDLHSELNLSSLELGDSALYFCASSVEAGRTTEAFFGQGTRLTVV.

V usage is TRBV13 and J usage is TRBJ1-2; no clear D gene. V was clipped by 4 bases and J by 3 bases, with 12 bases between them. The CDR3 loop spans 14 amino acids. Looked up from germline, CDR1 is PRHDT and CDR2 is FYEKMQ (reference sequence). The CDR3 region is CASSSRNRYYGYTF. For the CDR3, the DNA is TGTGCCAGCAGCTCGAGAAACAGATACTATGGCTACACCTTC. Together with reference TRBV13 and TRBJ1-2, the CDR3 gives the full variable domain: AAGVIQSPRHLIKEKRETATLKCYPIPRHDTVYWYQQGPGQDPQFLISFYEKMQSDKGSIPDRFSAQQFSDYHSELNMSSLELGDSALYFCASSSRNRYYGYTFGSGTRLTVV.

Here the CDR3 DNA reads TGTGCCAGTACCTTAGCGGGAGCCCGGTACAATGAGCAGTTCTTC. As protein: CASTLAGARYNEQFF. The rearrangement links TRBV19 to TRBJ2-1; 9 bases align to TRBD2. Per germline, CDR1 LNHDA and CDR2 SQIVND (reference sequence). This CDR3 is 15 amino acids long. With 7 bases clipped from V and 4 bases from J, the junction kept 8 bases outside the gene matches.

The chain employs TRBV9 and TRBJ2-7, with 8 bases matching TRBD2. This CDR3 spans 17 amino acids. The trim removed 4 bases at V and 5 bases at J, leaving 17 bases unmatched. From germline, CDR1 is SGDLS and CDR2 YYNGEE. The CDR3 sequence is CASSPEVTLAGSHEQYF. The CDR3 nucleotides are TGTGCCAGCAGCCCCGAGGTAACTCTAGCGGGTTCCCACGAGCAGTACTTC.

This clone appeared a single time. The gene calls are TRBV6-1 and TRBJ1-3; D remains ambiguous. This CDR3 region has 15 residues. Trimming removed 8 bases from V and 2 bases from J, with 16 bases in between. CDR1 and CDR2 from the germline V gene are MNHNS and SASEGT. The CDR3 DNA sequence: TGTGCCAGCTCTCCGCCCGGAGCCACTGGAAACACCATATATTTT. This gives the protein CASSPPGATGNTIYF.

The chain's CDR3 is CASSGTSGRAGEQYF. CDR3 sequence (DNA): TGTGCCAGCAGTGGGACTAGCGGGAGGGCCGGCGAGCAGTACTTC. The genes are TRBV2 and TRBJ2-7; 15 bases fit TRBD2. After removal of 4 bases from V and 6 bases from J, the junction contained 4 bases not matched to a gene. This CDR3 is 15 amino acids long. From germline, CDR1 is SNHLY and CDR2 FYNNEI.

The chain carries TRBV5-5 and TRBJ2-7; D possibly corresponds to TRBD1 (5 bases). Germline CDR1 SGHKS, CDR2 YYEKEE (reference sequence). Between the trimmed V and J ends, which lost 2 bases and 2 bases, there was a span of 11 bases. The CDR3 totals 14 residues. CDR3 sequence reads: CASSFSGNPYEQYF. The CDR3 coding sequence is TGTGCCAGCAGCTTTTCAGGGAACCCCTACGAGCAGTACTTC. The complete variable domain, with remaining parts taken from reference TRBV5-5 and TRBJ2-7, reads DAGVTQSPTHLIKTRGQQVTLRCSPISGHKSVSWYQQVLGQGPQFIFQYYEKEERGRGNFPDRFSARQFPNYSSELNVNALLLGDSALYLCASSFSGNPYEQYFGPGTRLTVT.

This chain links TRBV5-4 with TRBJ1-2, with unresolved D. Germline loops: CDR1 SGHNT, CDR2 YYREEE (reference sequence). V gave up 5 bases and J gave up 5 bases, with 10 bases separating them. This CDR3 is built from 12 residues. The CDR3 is CASRRADYGYTF. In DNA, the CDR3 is TGTGCCAGCAGGCGGGCAGATTATGGCTACACCTTC.

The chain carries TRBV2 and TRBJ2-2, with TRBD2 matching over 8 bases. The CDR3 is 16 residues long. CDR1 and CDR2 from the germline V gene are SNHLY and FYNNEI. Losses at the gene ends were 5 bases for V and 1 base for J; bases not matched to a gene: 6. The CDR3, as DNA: TGTGCCAGCAGTATAGCGGGAATAAGGAACACCGGGGAGCTGTTTTTT. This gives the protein CASSIAGIRNTGELFF.

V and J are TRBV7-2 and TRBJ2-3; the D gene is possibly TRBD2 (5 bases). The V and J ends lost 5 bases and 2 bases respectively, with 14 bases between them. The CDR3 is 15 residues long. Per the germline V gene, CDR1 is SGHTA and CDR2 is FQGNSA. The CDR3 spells CASSRYRGNTDTQYF. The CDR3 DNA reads TGTGCCAGCAGCCGTTACCGGGGAAACACAGATACGCAGTATTTT.

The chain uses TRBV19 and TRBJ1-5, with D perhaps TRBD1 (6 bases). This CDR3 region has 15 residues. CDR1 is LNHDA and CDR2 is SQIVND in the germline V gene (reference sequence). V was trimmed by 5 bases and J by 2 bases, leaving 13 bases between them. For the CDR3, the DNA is TGTGCCAGTAGTTTCTCCGACAGGCGCAATCAGCCCCAGCATTTT. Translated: CASSFSDRRNQPQHF.

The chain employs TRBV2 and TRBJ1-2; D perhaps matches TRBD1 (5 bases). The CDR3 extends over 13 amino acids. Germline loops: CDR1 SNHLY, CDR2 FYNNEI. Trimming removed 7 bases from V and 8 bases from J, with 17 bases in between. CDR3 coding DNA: TGTGCCAGCACCCTGGGACTCATTCTGGGCTACACCTTC. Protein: CASTLGLILGYTF.

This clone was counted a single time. Written as DNA, the CDR3 is TGCGCCAGCAGTGAGTCGAACAGGGGGCGGAATGAGCAGTTCTTC. The encoded protein is CASSESNRGRNEQFF. This rearrangement joins TRBV10-2 to TRBJ2-1; TRBD1 matches at 9 bases. Trimming removed 0 bases from V and 7 bases from J; junction bases left unmatched: 4. The CDR3 extends over 15 amino acids. Germline V gene lookup returns CDR1 WSHSY and CDR2 SAAADI.

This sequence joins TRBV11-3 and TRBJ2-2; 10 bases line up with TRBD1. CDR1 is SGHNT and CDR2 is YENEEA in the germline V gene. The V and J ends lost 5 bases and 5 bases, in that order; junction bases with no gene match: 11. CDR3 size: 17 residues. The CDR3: CASSPGQGHGRTGELFF. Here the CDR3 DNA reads TGTGCCAGCAGCCCGGGACAGGGGCACGGTCGGACCGGGGAGCTGTTTTTT.

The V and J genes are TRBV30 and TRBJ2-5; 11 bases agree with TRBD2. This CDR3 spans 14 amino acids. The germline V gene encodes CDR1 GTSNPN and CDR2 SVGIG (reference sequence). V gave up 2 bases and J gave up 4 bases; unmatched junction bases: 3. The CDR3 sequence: CAWSLGLAGETQYF. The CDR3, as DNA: TGTGCCTGGAGTCTAGGACTAGCGGGAGAGACCCAGTACTTC. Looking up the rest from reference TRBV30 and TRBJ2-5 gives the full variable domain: SQTIHQWPATLVQPVGSPLSLECTVEGTSNPNLYWYRQAAGRGLQLLFYSVGIGQISSEVPQNLSASRPQDRQFILSSKKLLLSDSGFYLCAWSLGLAGETQYFGPGTRLLVL.

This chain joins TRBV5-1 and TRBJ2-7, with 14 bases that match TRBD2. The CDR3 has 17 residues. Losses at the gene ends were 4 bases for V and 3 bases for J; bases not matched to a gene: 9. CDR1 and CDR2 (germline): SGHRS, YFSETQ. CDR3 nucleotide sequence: TGCGCCAGCAGCCTGGGACTAGCGGGAGCAATAGGCTACGAGCAGTACTTC. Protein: CASSLGLAGAIGYEQYF. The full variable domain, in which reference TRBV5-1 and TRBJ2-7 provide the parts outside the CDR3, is KAGVTQTPRYLIKTRGQQVTLSCSPISGHRSVSWYQQTPGQGLQFLFEYFSETQRNKGNFPGRFSGRQFSNSRSEMNVSTLELGDSALYLCASSLGLAGAIGYEQYFGPGTRLTVT.

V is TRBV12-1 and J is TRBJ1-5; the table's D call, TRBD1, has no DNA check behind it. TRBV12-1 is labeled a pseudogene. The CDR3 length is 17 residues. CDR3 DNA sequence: TGTGCCAGCAGCTCCGGGACAGGGACGTATAGCAATCAGCCCCAGCATTTT. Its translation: CASSSGTGTYSNQPQHF.

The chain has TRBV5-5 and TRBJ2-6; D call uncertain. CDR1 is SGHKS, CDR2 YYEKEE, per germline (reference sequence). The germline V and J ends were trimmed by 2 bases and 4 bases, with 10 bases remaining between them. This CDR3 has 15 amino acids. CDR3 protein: CASSLVGAGANVLTF. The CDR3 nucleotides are TGTGCCAGCAGCTTAGTCGGTGCCGGGGCCAACGTCCTGACTTTC.

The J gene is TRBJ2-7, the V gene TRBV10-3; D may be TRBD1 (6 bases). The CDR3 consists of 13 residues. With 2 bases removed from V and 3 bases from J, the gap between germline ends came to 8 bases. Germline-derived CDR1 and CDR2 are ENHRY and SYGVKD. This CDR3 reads CAISEGQSYEQYF. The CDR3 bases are TGTGCCATCAGTGAGGGACAGAGCTACGAGCAGTACTTC.

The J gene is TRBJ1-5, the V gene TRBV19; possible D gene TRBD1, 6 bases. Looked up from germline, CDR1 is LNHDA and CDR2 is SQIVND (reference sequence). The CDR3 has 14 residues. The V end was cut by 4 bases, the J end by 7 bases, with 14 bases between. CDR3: CASSNTGWEQPQHF. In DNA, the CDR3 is TGTGCCAGTAGTAATACAGGGTGGGAGCAGCCCCAGCATTTT.